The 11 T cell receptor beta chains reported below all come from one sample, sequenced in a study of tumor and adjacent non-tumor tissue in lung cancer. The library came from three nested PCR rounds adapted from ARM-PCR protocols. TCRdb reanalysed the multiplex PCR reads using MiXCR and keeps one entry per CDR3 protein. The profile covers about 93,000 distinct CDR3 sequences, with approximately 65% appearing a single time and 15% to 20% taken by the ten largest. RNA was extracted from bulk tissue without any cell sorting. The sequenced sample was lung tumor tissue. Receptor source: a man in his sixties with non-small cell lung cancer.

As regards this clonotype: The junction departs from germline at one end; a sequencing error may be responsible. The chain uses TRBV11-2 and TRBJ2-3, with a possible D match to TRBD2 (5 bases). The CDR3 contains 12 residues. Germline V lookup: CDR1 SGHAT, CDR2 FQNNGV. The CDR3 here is CVSNLEGNTQYF. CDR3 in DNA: TGTGTCAGCAACTTAGAGGGTAATACGCAGTATTTT.

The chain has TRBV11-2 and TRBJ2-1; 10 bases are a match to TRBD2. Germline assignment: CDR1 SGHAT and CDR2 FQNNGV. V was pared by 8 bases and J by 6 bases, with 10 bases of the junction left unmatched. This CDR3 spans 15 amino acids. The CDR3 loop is CASHSRTSGCNEQFF. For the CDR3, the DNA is TGTGCCAGCCACTCGCGGACTAGCGGCTGCAATGAGCAGTTCTTC.

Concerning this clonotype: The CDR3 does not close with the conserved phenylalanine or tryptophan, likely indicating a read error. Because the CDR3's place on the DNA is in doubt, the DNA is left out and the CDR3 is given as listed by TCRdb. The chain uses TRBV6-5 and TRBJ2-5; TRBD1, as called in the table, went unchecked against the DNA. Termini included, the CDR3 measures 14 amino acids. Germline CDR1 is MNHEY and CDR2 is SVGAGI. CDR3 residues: CASRVTWGGETHYL.

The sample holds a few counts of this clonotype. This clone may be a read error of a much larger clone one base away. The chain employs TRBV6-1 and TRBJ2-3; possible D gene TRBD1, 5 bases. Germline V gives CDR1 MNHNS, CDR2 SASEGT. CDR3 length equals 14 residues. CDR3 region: CANSEFGATNTQYF. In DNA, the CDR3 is TGTGCCAACAGTGAATTTGGGGCCACCAATACGCAGTATTTT.

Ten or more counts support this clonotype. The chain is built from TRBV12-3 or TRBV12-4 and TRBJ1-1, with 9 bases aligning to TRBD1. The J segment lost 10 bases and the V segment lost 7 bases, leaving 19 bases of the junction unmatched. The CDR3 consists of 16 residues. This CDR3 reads CASIFYRTGEKGTAFF. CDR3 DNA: TGTGCCAGCATCTTTTACCGGACAGGGGAAAAAGGTACAGCTTTCTTT.

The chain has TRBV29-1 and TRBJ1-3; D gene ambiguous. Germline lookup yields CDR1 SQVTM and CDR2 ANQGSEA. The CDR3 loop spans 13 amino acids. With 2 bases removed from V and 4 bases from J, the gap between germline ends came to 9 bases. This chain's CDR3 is CSVERSGGNTIYF. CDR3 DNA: TGCAGCGTTGAACGGTCGGGCGGAAACACCATATATTTT.

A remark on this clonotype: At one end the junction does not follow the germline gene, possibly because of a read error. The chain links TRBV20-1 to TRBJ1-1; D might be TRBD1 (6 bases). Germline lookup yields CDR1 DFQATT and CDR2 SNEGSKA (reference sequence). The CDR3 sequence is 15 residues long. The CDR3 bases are TGCATTGCTAGAGCCTTCAACAGGGTGAACACTGAAGCTTTCTTT. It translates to CIARAFNRVNTEAFF.

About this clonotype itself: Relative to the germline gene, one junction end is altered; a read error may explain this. The CDR3 loop reads CASSSPDREGYGNTF. CDR3 DNA sequence: TGTGCTAGCAGCTCTCCGGACAGGGAAGGCTATGGCAACACCTTC. The chain combines TRBV11-2 with TRBJ1-2, with 8 bases identical to TRBD1. Germline V gene data show CDR1 as SGHAT and CDR2 as FQNNGV. The CDR3 contains 15 residues.

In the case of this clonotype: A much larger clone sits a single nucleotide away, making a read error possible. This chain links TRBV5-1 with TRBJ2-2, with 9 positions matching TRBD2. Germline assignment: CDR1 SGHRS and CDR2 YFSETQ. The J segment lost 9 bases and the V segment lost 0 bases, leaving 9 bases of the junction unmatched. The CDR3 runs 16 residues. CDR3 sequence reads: CASSLVAGENYWELFF. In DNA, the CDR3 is TGCGCCAGCAGCTTGGTAGCGGGGGAGAACTACTGGGAGCTGTTTTTT. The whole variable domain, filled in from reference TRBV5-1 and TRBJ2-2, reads KAGVTQTPRYLIKTRGQQVTLSCSPISGHRSVSWYQQTPGQGLQFLFEYFSETQRNKGNFPGRFSGRQFSNSRSEMNVSTLELGDSALYLCASSLVAGENYWELFFGEGSRLTVL.

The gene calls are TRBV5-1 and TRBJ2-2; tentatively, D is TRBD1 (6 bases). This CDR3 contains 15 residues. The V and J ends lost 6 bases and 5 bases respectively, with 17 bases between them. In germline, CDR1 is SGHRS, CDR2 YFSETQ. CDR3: CASNLRQDFTGELFF. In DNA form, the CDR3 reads TGCGCCAGCAACCTGAGACAGGATTTTACCGGGGAGCTGTTTTTT.

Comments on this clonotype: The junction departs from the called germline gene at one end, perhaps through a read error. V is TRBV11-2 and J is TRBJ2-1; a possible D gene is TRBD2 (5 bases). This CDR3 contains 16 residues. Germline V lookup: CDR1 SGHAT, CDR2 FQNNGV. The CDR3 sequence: CATSLEWRSFYNEQFF. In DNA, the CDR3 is TGTGCCACCAGCTTAGAGTGGAGGAGCTTCTACAATGAGCAGTTCTTC.